The 8 T cell receptor beta chains below all came from one sample that was sequenced in a study of breast tumors, draining lymph nodes, adjacent tissues. TCRdb itself ran the multiplex PCR reads through MiXCR, one entry per CDR3 protein. The sample comprises about 140,000 distinct CDR3 sequences, approximately 30% of which are singletons, and approximately 2.3% rests with the top ten. Samples came from axillary lymph nodes draining the breast cancer. Sequencing was carried out using axillary lymph node tissue. These receptors were collected from a female donor with breast cancer. Some clones in this sample may be carry-over from other donors' samples.

The V gene is TRBV6-2 or TRBV6-3, the J gene TRBJ2-2; 9 bases map to TRBD2. The CDR3 loop spans 15 amino acids. CDR1 is MNHEY, CDR2 SVGEGT, per germline. Unmatched junction bases numbered 9, after V lost 8 bases and J lost 5 bases. CDR3 coding DNA: TGTGCCAGCTCCCCAGGCGGGGGGGCAACCGGGGAGCTGTTTTTT. The encoded protein is CASSPGGGATGELFF.

The chain employs TRBV2 and TRBJ1-2; D is uncertain. V was pared by 8 bases and J by 2 bases, with 12 bases between. CDR1 SNHLY and CDR2 FYNNEI come from the germline V gene. The CDR3 consists of 13 residues. The CDR3 sequence: CASAPEGNYGYTF. The CDR3 region has the DNA TGTGCCAGCGCGCCGGAAGGAAACTATGGCTACACCTTC.

The table lists this clonotype with many counts. The CDR3: CASSEGTAYPENTGELFF. The CDR3 DNA sequence: TGTGCCAGCAGCGAAGGGACAGCCTATCCGGAGAACACCGGGGAGCTGTTTTTT. V and J are TRBV5-6 and TRBJ2-2, with TRBD1 matching over 7 bases. The germline gives CDR1 SGHDT, CDR2 YYEEEE. V lost 4 bases and J lost 1; bases outside the gene matches: 13. The CDR3 is made up of 18 amino acids. Complete variable domain (other parts from reference TRBV5-6 and TRBJ2-2): DAGVTQSPTHLIKTRGQQVTLRCSPKSGHDTVSWYQQALGQGPQFIFQYYEEEERQRGNFPDRFSGHQFPNYSSELNVNALLLGDSALYLCASSEGTAYPENTGELFFGEGSRLTVL.

The chain joins TRBV11-1 to TRBJ1-3; 8 bases match TRBD1. The germline V gene encodes CDR1 SGHAT and CDR2 FQDESV (reference sequence). The J segment lost 8 bases and the V segment lost 4 bases, leaving 13 bases of the junction unmatched. The CDR3 has 16 amino acids. The CDR3 here is CASSWAGGSLGYTIYF. The CDR3 bases are TGTGCCAGCAGCTGGGCAGGGGGCTCCCTTGGCTACACCATATATTTT.

To note about this clonotype: An end of the junction differs from the germline gene, which may be a read error. The V call is TRBV5-6, the J call TRBJ2-5, with TRBD1 as a possible D gene (5 bases). The CDR3 has 11 amino acids. Germline V lookup: CDR1 SGHDT, CDR2 YYEEEE. This CDR3 is CASSLDRGAPF. In DNA, the CDR3 is TGTGCCAGCAGCTTGGATAGGGGTGCCCCCTTC.

Many counts were recorded for this clonotype. The V and J genes are TRBV18 and TRBJ1-2; tentative D call: TRBD1 (6 bases). Trimming took 3 bases from V and 8 from J, leaving 19 bases between them. Germline values: CDR1 KGHSH, CDR2 LQKENI. The CDR3 is made up of 15 amino acids. The CDR3: CASSPPGEGGFGYTF. The DNA of the CDR3 is TGTGCCAGCTCACCTCCGGGCGAGGGGGGGTTCGGCTACACCTTC.

This clonotype was counted ten times or more. The J gene is TRBJ1-4, the V gene TRBV12-3 or TRBV12-4; no clear D gene. The CDR3 runs 14 residues. The V end was cut by 8 bases, the J end by 6 bases, with 16 bases between. The CDR3 spells CASGPEGLDEKLFF. As DNA, the CDR3 is TGTGCCAGCGGCCCGGAAGGGTTGGATGAAAAACTGTTTTTT.

CDR3 sequence: CASSSPGQRAGETQYF. CDR3 coding DNA: TGTGCCAGCAGCTCCCCGGGACAGCGAGCGGGGGAGACCCAGTACTTC. This chain connects TRBV7-2 to TRBJ2-5; the D call may be TRBD1 or TRBD2 (7 bases each). Per the germline V gene, CDR1 is SGHTA and CDR2 is FQGNSA. The germline V and J ends were trimmed by 4 bases and 5 bases, with 20 bases remaining between them. The CDR3 covers 16 residues.